A selection of T cell receptor beta chains follows, all from one sample in a study of T cell changes during pregnancy in multiple sclerosis. Here immunoSEQ multiplex PCR was the method, and the copy in TCRdb shows in-frame clones only, minus some. Found here are about 39,000 clones, 93% of them singletons; the top ten hold 0.35% to 0.5%. This sample comprised CD4+ T cells from peripheral blood mononuclear cells, obtained in the first trimester of pregnancy. Every receptor here comes from a female donor with multiple sclerosis, enrolled in a pregnancy study. CDR3s include the opening cysteine and the closing phenylalanine or tryptophan. Each record gives: clone size, V gene, D gene, CDR3 length, J gene, CDR3 DNA, CDR3 protein. A D gene is named only where the DNA matches it firmly. Clone size appears in some rows only: once, few, many, or a class for an expanded clone.

clone size: -
V gene: TRBV19
D gene: TRBD1
CDR3 length: 17
J gene: TRBJ2-3
CDR3 DNA: TGTGCCAGTAGCAAAGAGACAGGGGCATCCAGCACAGATACGCAGTATTTT
CDR3 protein: CASSKETGASSTDTQYF

clone size: -
V gene: TRBV7-6
D gene: -
CDR3 length: 14
J gene: TRBJ1-5
CDR3 DNA: TGTGCCAGCAGCCAGGTCGCGGGGAATCAGCCCCAGCATTTT
CDR3 protein: CASSQVAGNQPQHF

clone size: -
V gene: TRBV19
D gene: TRBD2
CDR3 length: 16
J gene: TRBJ2-5
CDR3 DNA: TGTGCCAGTAGTATCCTGGGAGGGGATCACCAAGAGACCCAGTACTTC
CDR3 protein: CASSILGGDHQETQYF

clone size: once
V gene: TRBV5-1
D gene: -
CDR3 length: 15
J gene: TRBJ1-1
CDR3 DNA: TGCGCCAGCAGCTTCCCCACAGGCCCGAACACTGAAGCTTTCTTT
CDR3 protein: CASSFPTGPNTEAFF

clone size: -
V gene: TRBV25-1
D gene: -
CDR3 length: 11
J gene: TRBJ2-1
CDR3 DNA: TGTGCCAGCAGTCGGGGAAATGAGCAGTTCTTC
CDR3 protein: CASSRGNEQFF

clone size: once
V gene: TRBV7-9
D gene: TRBD1
CDR3 length: 15
J gene: TRBJ1-4
CDR3 DNA: TGTGCCAGCAGCTGGGAAACAGGGGGTCTTGAAAAACTGTTTTTT
CDR3 protein: CASSWETGGLEKLFF

clone size: -
V gene: TRBV9
D gene: TRBD2
CDR3 length: 17
J gene: TRBJ2-2
CDR3 DNA: TGTGCCAGCAGGCAAACTAGCGGGGTTCCGAACACCGGGGAGCTGTTTTTT
CDR3 protein: CASRQTSGVPNTGELFF

clone size: -
V gene: TRBV6-1
D gene: -
CDR3 length: 15
J gene: TRBJ1-4
CDR3 DNA: TGTGCCAGCAGTGACCGGGAGTTCAATTTGGAAAAACTGTTTTTT
CDR3 protein: CASSDREFNLEKLFF

clone size: -
V gene: TRBV30
D gene: -
CDR3 length: 13
J gene: TRBJ2-3
CDR3 DNA: TGTGCCTGGAGTGTAGGGGGGGTTGGTACGCAGTATTTT
CDR3 protein: CAWSVGGVGTQYF

clone size: -
V gene: TRBV30
D gene: TRBD2
CDR3 length: 14
J gene: TRBJ2-3
CDR3 DNA: TGTGCCTGGTTTAAAGGGCGGGAGTTGGATACGCAGTATTTT
CDR3 protein: CAWFKGRELDTQYF

clone size: -
V gene: TRBV19
D gene: TRBD1
CDR3 length: 13
J gene: TRBJ2-5
CDR3 DNA: TGTGCCAGTAGTACCCAGGGGGCGGAGACCCAGTACTTC
CDR3 protein: CASSTQGAETQYF

clone size: -
V gene: TRBV6-1
D gene: TRBD2
CDR3 length: 16
J gene: TRBJ2-1
CDR3 DNA: TGTGCCAGCAGTGAAGCGCGGACTAGCGGGTACAATGAGCAGTTCTTC
CDR3 protein: CASSEARTSGYNEQFF

clone size: once
V gene: TRBV9
D gene: -
CDR3 length: 16
J gene: TRBJ1-5
CDR3 DNA: TGTGCCAGCAGCGAGGGGCCCCAGGCGGGCAATCAGCCCCAGCATTTT
CDR3 protein: CASSEGPQAGNQPQHF

clone size: -
V gene: TRBV7-9
D gene: TRBD1
CDR3 length: 16
J gene: TRBJ2-5
CDR3 DNA: TGTGCCAGCAGCCTGAAACAGGGGGCGAGTGGAGAGACCCAGTACTTC
CDR3 protein: CASSLKQGASGETQYF

clone size: -
V gene: TRBV30
D gene: -
CDR3 length: 13
J gene: TRBJ1-1
CDR3 DNA: TGTGCCTGGACCTTTACAGGGAACACTGAAGCTTTCTTT
CDR3 protein: CAWTFTGNTEAFF

clone size: -
V gene: TRBV11-2
D gene: TRBD2
CDR3 length: 16
J gene: TRBJ2-1
CDR3 DNA: TGTGCCAGCAGCTTAGCGCTAGCGGGGGGGCAAAATGAGCAGTTCTTC
CDR3 protein: CASSLALAGGQNEQFF

clone size: -
V gene: TRBV5-1
D gene: -
CDR3 length: 15
J gene: TRBJ2-7
CDR3 DNA: TGCGCCAGCAGCTTGGAGGGCCAGGGATGGGACGAGCAGTACTTC
CDR3 protein: CASSLEGQGWDEQYF

clone size: once
V gene: TRBV19
D gene: TRBD2
CDR3 length: 14
J gene: TRBJ2-1
CDR3 DNA: TGTGCCAGTAGGATCGGGGGGGACCAGAATGAGCAGTTCTTC
CDR3 protein: CASRIGGDQNEQFF

clone size: -
V gene: TRBV11-2
D gene: TRBD1
CDR3 length: 15
J gene: TRBJ2-3
CDR3 DNA: TGTGCCAGCAGCTTAGGCCAGGGGGGCACAGATACGCAGTATTTT
CDR3 protein: CASSLGQGGTDTQYF

clone size: -
V gene: TRBV27
D gene: TRBD2
CDR3 length: 13
J gene: TRBJ2-1
CDR3 DNA: TGTGCCAGCAGCCGGACGGGGGGGCCAAAGCAGTTCTTC
CDR3 protein: CASSRTGGPKQFF

clone size: -
V gene: TRBV30
D gene: -
CDR3 length: 13
J gene: TRBJ2-5
CDR3 DNA: TGTGCCTGGAGCTTCTTGGGGAGACAGACCCAGTACTTC
CDR3 protein: CAWSFLGRQTQYF

clone size: -
V gene: TRBV10-2
D gene: -
CDR3 length: 12
J gene: TRBJ1-5
CDR3 DNA: TGCGCCAGCAGTCGGGGGGATCAGCCCCAGCATTTT
CDR3 protein: CASSRGDQPQHF

clone size: -
V gene: TRBV29-1
D gene: TRBD2
CDR3 length: 13
J gene: TRBJ2-1
CDR3 DNA: TGCAGCGTCGCCGCGGGGGGGCCGGATGAGCAGTTCTTC
CDR3 protein: CSVAAGGPDEQFF

clone size: -
V gene: TRBV11-3
D gene: -
CDR3 length: 13
J gene: TRBJ2-1
CDR3 DNA: TGTGCCAGCAAAGACGGGGTGTCTAATGAGCAGTTCTTC
CDR3 protein: CASKDGVSNEQFF

clone size: -
V gene: TRBV5-1
D gene: TRBD2
CDR3 length: 14
J gene: TRBJ2-1
CDR3 DNA: TGCGCCAGCAGCTTGAACAGCGGGAGCAATGAGCAGTTCTTC
CDR3 protein: CASSLNSGSNEQFF

clone size: once
V gene: TRBV7-2
D gene: TRBD2
CDR3 length: 14
J gene: TRBJ2-7
CDR3 DNA: TGTGCCAGCAGCGGTCGGGAGGGCCCCTACGAGCAGTACTTC
CDR3 protein: CASSGREGPYEQYF

clone size: -
V gene: TRBV6-1
D gene: TRBD2
CDR3 length: 14
J gene: TRBJ2-1
CDR3 DNA: TGTGCCAGCAGTTCTAGCGGGGGGACCAATGAGCAGTTCTTC
CDR3 protein: CASSSSGGTNEQFF

clone size: -
V gene: TRBV19
D gene: TRBD1
CDR3 length: 17
J gene: TRBJ2-2
CDR3 DNA: TGTGCCAGTAGGCGTACTCCGGGACAGGGAAACACCGGGGAGCTGTTTTTT
CDR3 protein: CASRRTPGQGNTGELFF